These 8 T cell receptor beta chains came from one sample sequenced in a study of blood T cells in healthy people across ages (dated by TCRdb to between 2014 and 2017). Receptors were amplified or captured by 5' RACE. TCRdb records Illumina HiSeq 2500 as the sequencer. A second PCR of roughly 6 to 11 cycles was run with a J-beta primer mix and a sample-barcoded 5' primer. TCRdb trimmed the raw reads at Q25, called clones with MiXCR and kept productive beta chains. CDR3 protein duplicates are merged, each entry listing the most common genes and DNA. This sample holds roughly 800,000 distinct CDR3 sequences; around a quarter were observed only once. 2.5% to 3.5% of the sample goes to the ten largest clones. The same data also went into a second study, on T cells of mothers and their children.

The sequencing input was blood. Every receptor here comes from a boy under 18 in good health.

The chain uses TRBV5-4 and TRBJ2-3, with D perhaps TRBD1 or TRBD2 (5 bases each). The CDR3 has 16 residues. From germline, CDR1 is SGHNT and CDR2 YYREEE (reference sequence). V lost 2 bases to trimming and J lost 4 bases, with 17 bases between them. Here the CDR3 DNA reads TGTGCCAGCAGCTTCAAACCAGGGTGGGACGCAGATACGCAGTATTTT. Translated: CASSFKPGWDADTQYF.

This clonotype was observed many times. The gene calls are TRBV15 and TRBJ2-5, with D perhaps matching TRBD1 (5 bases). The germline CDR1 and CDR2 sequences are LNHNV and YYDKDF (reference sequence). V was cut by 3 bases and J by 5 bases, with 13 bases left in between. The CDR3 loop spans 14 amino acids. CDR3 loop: CATSRPQGRETQYF. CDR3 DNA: TGTGCCACCAGCAGGCCCCAGGGTAGGGAGACCCAGTACTTC.

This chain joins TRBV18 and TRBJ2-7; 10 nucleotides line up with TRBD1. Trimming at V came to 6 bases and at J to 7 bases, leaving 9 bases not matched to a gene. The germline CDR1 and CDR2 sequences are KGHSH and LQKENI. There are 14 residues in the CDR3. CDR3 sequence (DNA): TGTGCCAGCTCCATTGGGACAGGGGCGGAGGAGCAGTACTTC. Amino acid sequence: CASSIGTGAEEQYF.

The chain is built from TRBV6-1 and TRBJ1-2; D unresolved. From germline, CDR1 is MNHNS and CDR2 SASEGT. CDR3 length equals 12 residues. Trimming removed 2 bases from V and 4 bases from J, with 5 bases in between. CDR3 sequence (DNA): TGTGCCAGCAGTGAAACCCCCTATGGCTACACCTTC. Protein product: CASSETPYGYTF.

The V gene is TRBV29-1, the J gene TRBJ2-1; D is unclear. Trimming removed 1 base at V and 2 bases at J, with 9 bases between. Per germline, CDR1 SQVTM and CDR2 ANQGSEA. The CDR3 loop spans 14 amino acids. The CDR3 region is CSVEVHRPYNEQFF. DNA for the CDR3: TGCAGCGTTGAAGTCCACCGCCCCTACAATGAGCAGTTCTTC.

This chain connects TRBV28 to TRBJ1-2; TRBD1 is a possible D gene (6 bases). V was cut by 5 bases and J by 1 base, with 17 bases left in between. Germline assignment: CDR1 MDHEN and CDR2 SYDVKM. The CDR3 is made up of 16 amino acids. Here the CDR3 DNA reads TGTGCCAGCAGTCTACAACAGGGATTGCATAACTATGGCTACACCTTC. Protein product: CASSLQQGLHNYGYTF.

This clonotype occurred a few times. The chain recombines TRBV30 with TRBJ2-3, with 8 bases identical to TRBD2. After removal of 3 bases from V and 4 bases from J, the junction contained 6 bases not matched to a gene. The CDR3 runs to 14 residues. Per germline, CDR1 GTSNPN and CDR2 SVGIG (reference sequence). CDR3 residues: CAWSYRTSPDTQYF. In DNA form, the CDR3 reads TGTGCCTGGAGCTACCGGACTAGCCCAGATACGCAGTATTTT.

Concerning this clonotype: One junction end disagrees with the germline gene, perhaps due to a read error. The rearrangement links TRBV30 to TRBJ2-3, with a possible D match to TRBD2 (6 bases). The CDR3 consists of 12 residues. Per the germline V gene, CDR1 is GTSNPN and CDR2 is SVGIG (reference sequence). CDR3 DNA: TGTGCCCGCCGGGACTCCTCAGATGCGCAGTATTTT. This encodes CARRDSSDAQYF. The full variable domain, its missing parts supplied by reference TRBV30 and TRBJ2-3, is SQTIHQWPATLVQPVGSPLSLECTVEGTSNPNLYWYRQAAGRGLQLLFYSVGIGQISSEVPQNLSASRPQDRQFILSSKKLLLSDSGFYLCARRDSSDAQYFGPGTRLTVL.